The 8 T cell receptor beta chains reported below all come from one sample, sequenced in a study of cytomegalovirus exposure and HLA in healthy donors. Primers included in the PCR were 60 Vbeta and 13 Jbeta primers. Profiling relied on immunoSEQ multiplex PCR, and the TCRdb table lists in-frame clones only, not all of them. There are about 150,000 clones in the sample; approximately 88% occur only once, and around 1.4% lies in the top ten. The specimen sequenced was PBMCs. The source is a woman under 30 in good health and CMV-seronegative.

The J gene is TRBJ1-1, the V gene TRBV4-1; possibly TRBD1 for D (5 bases). Between the trimmed V and J ends, which lost 1 base and 4 bases, there was a span of 13 bases. This CDR3 region has 15 residues. Germline CDR1 MGHRA, CDR2 YSYEKL. CDR3: CASSQVSRGGTEAFF. The CDR3 bases are TGCGCCAGCAGCCAAGTCTCAAGGGGCGGCACTGAAGCTTTCTTT.

V usage is TRBV30 and J usage is TRBJ2-3, with D perhaps matching TRBD1 (5 bases). Germline V gene data show CDR1 as GTSNPN and CDR2 as SVGIG (reference sequence). The CDR3 runs 12 residues. Trimming cost V 8 bases and J 4 bases, with 13 bases left between them. CDR3 sequence (DNA): TGTGCCGCCTCAAGGGGCCCAGATACGCAGTATTTT. This codes for CAASRGPDTQYF.

This clone occurred once. The chain employs TRBV9 and TRBJ2-3; 8 nucleotides match TRBD2. The V gene's germline CDR1 is SGDLS and CDR2 YYNGEE. The CDR3 extends over 15 amino acids. V shed 1 base and J 4 bases; nucleotides not matched to a gene: 5. The CDR3 here is CASSVSSGGADTQYF. DNA for the CDR3: TGTGCCAGCAGCGTATCGAGCGGGGGCGCAGATACGCAGTATTTT.

The chain employs TRBV5-1 and TRBJ1-3; TRBD1 aligns across 10 bases. Germline CDR1 SGHRS, CDR2 YFSETQ. The CDR3 totals 14 residues. V shed 4 bases, J shed 8 bases, and the junction held 6 bases outside the gene matches. CDR3 amino acids: CASSLGQGVDTIYF. For the CDR3, the DNA is TGCGCCAGCAGCCTAGGACAGGGGGTAGACACCATATATTTT.

The V and J genes are TRBV10-3 and TRBJ2-3; D is perhaps TRBD1 (6 bases). The CDR3 contains 16 residues. Germline lookup yields CDR1 ENHRY and CDR2 SYGVKD. Trimming took off 5 bases at V and 2 bases at J, with 17 bases between the two ends. The CDR3 loop reads CAISYNREGSTDTQYF. The DNA for the CDR3 is TGTGCCATCAGTTATAACAGGGAAGGGTCCACAGATACGCAGTATTTT.

The chain uses TRBV13 and TRBJ1-4, with 9 bases matching TRBD1. V trimming: 5 bases; J trimming: 4 bases; junction bases outside the gene matches: 5. The germline CDR1 and CDR2 sequences are PRHDT and FYEKMQ (reference sequence). The CDR3 is made up of 15 amino acids. CDR3 protein: CASSTGGRGNEKLFF. CDR3 sequence (DNA): TGTGCCAGCAGCACAGGGGGCCGCGGTAATGAAAAACTGTTTTTT.

The chain joins TRBV2 to TRBJ2-2, with D perhaps matching TRBD1 (6 bases). V lost 6 bases and J 0 bases, leaving 8 bases between the germline ends. CDR1 and CDR2 (germline): SNHLY, FYNNEI. This CDR3 has 14 residues. CDR3 amino acids: CASRGAPNTGELFF. The CDR3 DNA is TGTGCCAGCAGGGGGGCCCCGAACACCGGGGAGCTGTTTTTT.

The chain uses TRBV7-3 and TRBJ1-1, with 9 bases that match TRBD1. This CDR3 region has 14 residues. The trim removed 5 bases at V and 7 bases at J, leaving 8 bases unmatched. Per the germline V gene, CDR1 is SGHTA and CDR2 is FQGTGA. The chain's CDR3 is CASSQTGGAGEAFF. As DNA, the CDR3 is TGTGCCAGCAGCCAAACAGGGGGCGCGGGTGAAGCTTTCTTT.